This record concerns one T cell receptor beta chain sequence. Only in-frame clones appear in the TCRdb table, and some are missing; sequencing was by immunoSEQ multiplex PCR. The sample holds 80,000 to 95,000 clones, about 90% seen once. Losses at the gene ends were 4 bases for V and 5 bases for J; bases not matched to a gene: 5. Per the germline V gene, CDR1 is LGHDT and CDR2 is YNNKEL (reference sequence). The CDR3 contains 15 residues. The data belong to a study of blood T cell repertoires in COVID-19. The sequenced sample consisted of peripheral blood. This chain joins TRBV3-1 (or the pseudogene TRBV3-2) and TRBJ2-3; 11 nucleotides agree with TRBD1. The TCR comes from a human donor with active COVID-19. The donor label of this sample is uncertain. In nucleotides, the CDR3 is TGTGCCAGCAGCCTGCGGACAGGGGGCGTAGATACGCAGTATTTT. Its protein product is CASSLRTGGVDTQYF.